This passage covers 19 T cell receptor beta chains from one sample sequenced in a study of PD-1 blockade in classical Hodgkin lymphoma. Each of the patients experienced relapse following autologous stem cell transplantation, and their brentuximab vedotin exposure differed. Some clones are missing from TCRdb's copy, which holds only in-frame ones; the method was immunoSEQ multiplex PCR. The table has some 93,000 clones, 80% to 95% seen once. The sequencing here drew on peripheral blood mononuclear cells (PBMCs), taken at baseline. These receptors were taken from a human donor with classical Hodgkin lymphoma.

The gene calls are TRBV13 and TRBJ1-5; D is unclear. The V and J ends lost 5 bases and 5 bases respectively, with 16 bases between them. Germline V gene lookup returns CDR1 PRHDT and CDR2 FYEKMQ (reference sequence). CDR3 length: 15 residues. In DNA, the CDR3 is TGTGCCAGCAGCCAGCGGCTTTACCCGGATCAGCCCCAGCATTTT. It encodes CASSQRLYPDQPQHF.

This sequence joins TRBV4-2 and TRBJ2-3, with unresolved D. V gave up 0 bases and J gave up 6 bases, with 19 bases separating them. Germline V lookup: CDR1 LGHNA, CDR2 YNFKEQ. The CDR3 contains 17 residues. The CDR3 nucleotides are TGTGCCAGCAGCCAAGATAGTGCCAGCTCCCTGACGGATACGCAGTATTTT. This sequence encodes CASSQDSASSLTDTQYF.

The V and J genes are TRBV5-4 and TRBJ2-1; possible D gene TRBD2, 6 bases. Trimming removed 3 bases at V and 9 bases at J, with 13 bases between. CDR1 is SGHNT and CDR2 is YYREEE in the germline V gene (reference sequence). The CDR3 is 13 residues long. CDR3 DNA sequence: TGTGCCAGCAGCTCGCTACTAGCAATTGAGCAGTTCTTC. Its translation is CASSSLLAIEQFF.

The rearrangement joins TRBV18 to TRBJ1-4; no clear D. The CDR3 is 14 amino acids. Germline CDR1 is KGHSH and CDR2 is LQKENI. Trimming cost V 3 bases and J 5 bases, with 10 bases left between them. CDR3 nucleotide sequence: TGTGCCAGCTCACCGGGGAGGAGCAATGAAAAACTGTTTTTT. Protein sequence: CASSPGRSNEKLFF.

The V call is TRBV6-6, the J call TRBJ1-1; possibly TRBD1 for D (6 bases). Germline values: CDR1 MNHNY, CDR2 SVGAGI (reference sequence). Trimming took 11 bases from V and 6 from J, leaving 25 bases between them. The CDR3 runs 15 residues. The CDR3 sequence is CAAAWIGGIRPEAFF. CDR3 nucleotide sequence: TGTGCCGCCGCGTGGATAGGGGGTATCCGGCCTGAAGCTTTCTTT.

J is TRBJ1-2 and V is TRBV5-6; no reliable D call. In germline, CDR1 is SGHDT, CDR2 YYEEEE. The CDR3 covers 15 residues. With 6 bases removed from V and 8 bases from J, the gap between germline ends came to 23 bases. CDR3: CASKEGGPRSKGYTF. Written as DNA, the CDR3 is TGTGCCAGCAAGGAAGGCGGTCCCCGTTCCAAAGGCTACACCTTC.

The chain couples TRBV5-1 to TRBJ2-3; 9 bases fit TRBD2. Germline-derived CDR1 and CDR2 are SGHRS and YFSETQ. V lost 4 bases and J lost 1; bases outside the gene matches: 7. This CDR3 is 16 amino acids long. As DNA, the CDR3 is TGCGCCAGCAGCGATAGAGTAGCGGGGGGCACAGATACGCAGTATTTT. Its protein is CASSDRVAGGTDTQYF.

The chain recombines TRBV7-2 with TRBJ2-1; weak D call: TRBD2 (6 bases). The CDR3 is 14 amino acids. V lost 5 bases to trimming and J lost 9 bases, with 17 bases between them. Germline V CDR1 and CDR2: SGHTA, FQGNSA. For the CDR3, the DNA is TGTGCCAGCAGCACGGGACTTCTACAAGGTGAGCAGTTCTTC. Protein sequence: CASSTGLLQGEQFF.

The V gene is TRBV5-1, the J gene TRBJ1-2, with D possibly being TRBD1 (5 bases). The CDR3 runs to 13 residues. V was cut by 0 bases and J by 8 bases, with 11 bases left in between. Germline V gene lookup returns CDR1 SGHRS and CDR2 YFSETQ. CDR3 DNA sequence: TGCGCCAGCAGCTTGGGGGCAGGGAAGGGCTACACCTTC. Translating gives CASSLGAGKGYTF.

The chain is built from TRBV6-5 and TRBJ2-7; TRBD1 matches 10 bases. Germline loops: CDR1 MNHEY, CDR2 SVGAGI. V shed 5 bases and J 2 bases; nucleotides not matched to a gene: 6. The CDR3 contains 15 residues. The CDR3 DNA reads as TGTGCCAGCAGTGGCCGGGACAGGGGCCCCTACGAGCAGTACTTC. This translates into CASSGRDRGPYEQYF.

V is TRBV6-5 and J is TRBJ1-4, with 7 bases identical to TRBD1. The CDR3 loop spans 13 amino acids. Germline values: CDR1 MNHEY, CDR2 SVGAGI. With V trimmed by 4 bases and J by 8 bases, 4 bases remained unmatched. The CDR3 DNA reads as TGTGCCAGCAGTTGGCGGGACAGCGAAAAACTGTTTTTT. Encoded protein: CASSWRDSEKLFF.

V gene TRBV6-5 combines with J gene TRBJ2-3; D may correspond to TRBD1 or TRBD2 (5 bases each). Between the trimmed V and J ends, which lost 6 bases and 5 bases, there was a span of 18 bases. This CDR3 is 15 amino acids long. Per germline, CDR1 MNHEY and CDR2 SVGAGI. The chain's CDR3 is CASRSRGDPLDTQYF. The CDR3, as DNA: TGTGCCAGCAGATCCCGGGGCGACCCCCTAGATACGCAGTATTTT.

Here the CDR3 reads CAWSVPAGTYEQYF. The CDR3 nucleotides read TGTGCCTGGAGTGTACCAGCGGGAACCTACGAGCAGTACTTC. The chain carries TRBV30 and TRBJ2-7; 7 bases agree with TRBD2. This CDR3 has 14 residues. V shed 0 bases, J shed 2 bases, and the junction held 4 bases outside the gene matches. The V gene's germline CDR1 is GTSNPN and CDR2 SVGIG (reference sequence).

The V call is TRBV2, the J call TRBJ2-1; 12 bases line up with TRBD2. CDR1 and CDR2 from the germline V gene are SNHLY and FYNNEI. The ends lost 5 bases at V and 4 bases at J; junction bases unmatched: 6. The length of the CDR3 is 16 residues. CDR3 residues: CASSHETSGSYNEQFF. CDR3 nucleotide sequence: TGTGCCAGCAGTCACGAGACTAGCGGGAGTTACAATGAGCAGTTCTTC.

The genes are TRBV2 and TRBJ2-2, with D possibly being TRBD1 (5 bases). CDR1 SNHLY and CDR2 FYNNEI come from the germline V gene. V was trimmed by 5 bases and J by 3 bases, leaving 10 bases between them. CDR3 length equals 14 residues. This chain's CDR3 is CASSSRAYTGELFF. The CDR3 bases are TGTGCCAGCAGTAGCAGGGCTTACACCGGGGAGCTGTTTTTT. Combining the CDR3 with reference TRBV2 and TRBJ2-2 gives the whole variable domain EPEVTQTPSHQVTQMGQEVILRCVPISNHLYFYWYRQILGQKVEFLVSFYNNEISEKSEIFDDQFSVERPDGSNFTLKIRSTKLEDSAMYFCASSSRAYTGELFFGEGSRLTVL.

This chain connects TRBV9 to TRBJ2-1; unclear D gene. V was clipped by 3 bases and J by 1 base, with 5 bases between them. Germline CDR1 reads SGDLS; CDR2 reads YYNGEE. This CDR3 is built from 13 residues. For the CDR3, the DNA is TGTGCCAGCAGCGACAAGTCCTACAATGAGCAGTTCTTC. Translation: CASSDKSYNEQFF. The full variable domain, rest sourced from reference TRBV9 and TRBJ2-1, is DSGVTQTPKHLITATGQRVTLRCSPRSGDLSVYWYQQSLDQGLQFLIQYYNGEERAKGNILERFSAQQFPDLHSELNLSSLELGDSALYFCASSDKSYNEQFFGPGTRLTVL.

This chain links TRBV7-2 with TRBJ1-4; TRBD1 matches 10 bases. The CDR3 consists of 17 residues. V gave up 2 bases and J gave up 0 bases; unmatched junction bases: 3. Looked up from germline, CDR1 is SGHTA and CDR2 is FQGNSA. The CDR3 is CASSLWGTGATNEKLFF. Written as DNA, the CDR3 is TGTGCCAGCAGCTTATGGGGGACAGGGGCAACTAATGAAAAACTGTTTTTT.

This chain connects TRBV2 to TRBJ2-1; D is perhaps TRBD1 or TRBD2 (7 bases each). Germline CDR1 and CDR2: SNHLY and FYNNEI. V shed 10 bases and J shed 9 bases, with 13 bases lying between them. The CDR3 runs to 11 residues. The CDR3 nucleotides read TGTGCCACCTCAGGGGGGGTTGAGCAGTTCTTC. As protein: CATSGGVEQFF. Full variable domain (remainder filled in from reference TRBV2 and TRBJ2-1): EPEVTQTPSHQVTQMGQEVILRCVPISNHLYFYWYRQILGQKVEFLVSFYNNEISEKSEIFDDQFSVERPDGSNFTLKIRSTKLEDSAMYFCATSGGVEQFFGPGTRLTVL.

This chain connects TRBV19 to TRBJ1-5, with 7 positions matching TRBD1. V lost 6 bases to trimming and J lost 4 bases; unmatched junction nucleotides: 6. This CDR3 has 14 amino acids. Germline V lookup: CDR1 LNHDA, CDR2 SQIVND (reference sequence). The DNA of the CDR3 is TGTGCCAGTAGCCTTCAGGGGGGGAATCAGCCCCAGCATTTT. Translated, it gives CASSLQGGNQPQHF. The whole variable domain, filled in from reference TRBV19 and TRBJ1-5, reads DGGITQSPKYLFRKEGQNVTLSCEQNLNHDAMYWYRQDPGQGLRLIYYSQIVNDFQKGDIAEGYSVSREKKESFPLTVTSAQKNPTAFYLCASSLQGGNQPQHFGDGTRLSIL.